The 24 T cell receptor beta chains below all came from one sample that was sequenced in a study of ipilimumab plus nivolumab after autologous stem cell transplantation. The data were produced by immunoSEQ multiplex PCR, yet TCRdb's version contains in-frame clones alone and is incomplete. Of around 600 clones in the sample, just under 75% were seen once. The sequencing here drew on PBMCs, taken in a trial of ipilimumab plus nivolumab as post-transplant consolidation. The receptors here all came from a male donor with diffuse large B-cell lymphoma.

The chain links TRBV7-1 to TRBJ2-1; 10 bases align to TRBD2. TRBV7-1 is an ORF for which the function is uncertain. The trim removed 4 bases at V and 5 bases at J, leaving 11 bases unmatched. The CDR3 sequence is 17 residues long. In nucleotides, the CDR3 is TGTGCCAGCAGCTTAACTACAGCGGGGGGGCCCCACAATGAGCAGTTCTTC. As protein: CASSLTTAGGPHNEQFF.

In its sample, this clone is hyperexpanded. The genes are TRBV13 and TRBJ1-1, with TRBD1 matching 7 bases. Losses at the gene ends were 8 bases for V and 3 bases for J; bases not matched to a gene: 6. The germline V gene has CDR1 PRHDT and CDR2 FYEKMQ (reference sequence). CDR3 size: 13 residues. The CDR3, as DNA: TGTGCCAGCTCCAAGGGGGCGGACACTGAAGCTTTCTTT. This gives the protein CASSKGADTEAFF. The full variable domain, rest sourced from reference TRBV13 and TRBJ1-1, is AAGVIQSPRHLIKEKRETATLKCYPIPRHDTVYWYQQGPGQDPQFLISFYEKMQSDKGSIPDRFSAQQFSDYHSELNMSSLELGDSALYFCASSKGADTEAFFGQGTRLTVV.

The J gene is TRBJ1-5, the V gene TRBV10-1, with D tentatively TRBD1 (6 bases). The CDR3 runs to 15 residues. CDR1 is WNHNN, CDR2 SYGVQD, per germline (reference sequence). The germline V and J ends were trimmed by 2 bases and 2 bases, with 10 bases remaining between them. CDR3 nucleotides: TGCGCCAGCAGTGAGAACAGGGAGCGCAATCAGCCCCAGCATTTT. This encodes CASSENRERNQPQHF.

The rearrangement uses TRBV5-1 and TRBJ2-3; D remains unclear. The V gene lost 2 bases and the J gene lost 0 bases, with 10 bases spanning the gap. Germline loops: CDR1 SGHRS, CDR2 YFSETQ. The CDR3 is made up of 15 amino acids. This CDR3 reads CASSFDNPSTDTQYF. The CDR3 DNA sequence: TGCGCCAGCAGCTTTGACAACCCGAGCACAGATACGCAGTATTTT. Looking up the rest from reference TRBV5-1 and TRBJ2-3 gives the full variable domain: KAGVTQTPRYLIKTRGQQVTLSCSPISGHRSVSWYQQTPGQGLQFLFEYFSETQRNKGNFPGRFSGRQFSNSRSEMNVSTLELGDSALYLCASSFDNPSTDTQYFGPGTRLTVL.

J is TRBJ1-6 and V is TRBV5-4; no firm D call. The germline V gene encodes CDR1 SGHNT and CDR2 YYREEE (reference sequence). There are 18 residues in the CDR3. V was clipped by 4 bases and J by 6 bases, with 23 bases between them. CDR3 amino acids: CASSRRPIVGRSNSPLHF. CDR3 coding DNA: TGTGCCAGCAGCCGACGACCCATAGTAGGACGGTCTAATTCACCCCTCCACTTT.

The chain is built from TRBV4-3 and TRBJ2-1; possible D gene TRBD1, 6 bases. The germline V and J ends were trimmed by 7 bases and 3 bases, with 13 bases remaining between them. Germline V CDR1 and CDR2: LGHNA, YSLEER. The CDR3 length is 14 residues. CDR3 region: CASTRGWDYNEQFF. In DNA form, the CDR3 reads TGCGCCAGCACCAGGGGTTGGGACTACAATGAGCAGTTCTTC.

Within the sample, this clone is large. The chain carries TRBV13 and TRBJ1-2; D is uncertain. CDR1 and CDR2 (germline): PRHDT, FYEKMQ (reference sequence). The CDR3 is 12 amino acids. Trimming removed 7 bases at V and 3 bases at J, with 9 bases between. The chain's CDR3 is CASTRGDYGYTF. CDR3 in DNA: TGTGCCAGCACTCGTGGTGACTATGGCTACACCTTC. The variable domain in full, completed from reference TRBV13 and TRBJ1-2, reads AAGVIQSPRHLIKEKRETATLKCYPIPRHDTVYWYQQGPGQDPQFLISFYEKMQSDKGSIPDRFSAQQFSDYHSELNMSSLELGDSALYFCASTRGDYGYTFGSGTRLTVV.

J is TRBJ1-4 and V is TRBV5-1; TRBD1 agrees at 9 bases. Germline V gene data show CDR1 as SGHRS and CDR2 as YFSETQ. The CDR3 totals 15 residues. V shed 4 bases and J 3 bases; nucleotides not matched to a gene: 4. CDR3 bases: TGCGCCAGCAGCACAACAGGGGGCTCTAATGAAAAACTGTTTTTT. It codes for CASSTTGGSNEKLFF.

This clone was recorded once. The chain is built from TRBV5-1 and TRBJ1-4, with 11 bases that match TRBD1. The J segment lost 5 bases and the V segment lost 3 bases, leaving 3 bases of the junction unmatched. From germline, CDR1 is SGHRS and CDR2 YFSETQ. The CDR3 is made up of 15 amino acids. The CDR3 sequence: CASSWTGGGNEKLFF. In DNA, the CDR3 is TGCGCCAGCAGCTGGACAGGGGGCGGGAATGAAAAACTGTTTTTT. The whole variable domain, filled in from reference TRBV5-1 and TRBJ1-4, reads KAGVTQTPRYLIKTRGQQVTLSCSPISGHRSVSWYQQTPGQGLQFLFEYFSETQRNKGNFPGRFSGRQFSNSRSEMNVSTLELGDSALYLCASSWTGGGNEKLFFGSGTQLSVL.

The V and J genes are TRBV6-5 and TRBJ2-7, with D perhaps matching TRBD1 (6 bases). In germline, CDR1 is MNHEY, CDR2 SVGAGI. Trimming left V 2 bases short and J 7 bases short, with 21 bases between. This CDR3 comprises 16 residues. The CDR3 DNA is TGTGCCAGCAGTTACGTGGGGGCCCGGGCTAGGGGAGAGCAGTACTTC. It translates to CASSYVGARARGEQYF.

The chain links TRBV6-1 to TRBJ1-6; possibly TRBD1 for D (6 bases). V was clipped by 5 bases and J by 8 bases, with 13 bases between them. The length of the CDR3 is 14 residues. Germline V gene sequence: CDR1 MNHNS, CDR2 SASEGT. CDR3 DNA sequence: TGTGCCAGCAGTTCGGACAGATTAGATTCACCCCTCCACTTT. Translating it yields CASSSDRLDSPLHF.

The chain links TRBV9 to TRBJ1-1; D may be TRBD1 (5 bases). V shed 4 bases and J shed 4 bases, with 14 bases lying between them. The CDR3 sequence is 14 residues long. In germline, CDR1 is SGDLS, CDR2 YYNGEE. This chain's CDR3 is CASSLGVGLTEAFF. CDR3 nucleotide sequence: TGTGCCAGCAGCCTAGGGGTAGGGCTCACTGAAGCTTTCTTT.

This clone is judged large. The chain has TRBV7-6 and TRBJ2-7; D unresolved. The germline V gene has CDR1 SGHVS and CDR2 FNYEAQ. V lost 4 bases and J lost 0, with 10 bases in between. The CDR3 runs 14 residues. The CDR3 sequence is CASSSSRNSYEQYF. The CDR3 DNA reads as TGTGCCAGCAGCTCGAGCAGAAACTCCTACGAGCAGTACTTC.

The chain couples TRBV6-1 to TRBJ1-6; no firm D call. From germline, CDR1 is MNHNS and CDR2 SASEGT. The CDR3 sequence is 18 residues long. With 3 bases removed from V and 9 bases from J, the gap between germline ends came to 24 bases. The DNA for the CDR3 is TGTGCCAGCAGTGAGCTTTTGGAGGCTCGACATGTTAGTTCACCCCTCCACTTT. Encoded protein: CASSELLEARHVSSPLHF.

This chain joins TRBV28 and TRBJ1-5; D perhaps matches TRBD1 (5 bases). The germline CDR1 and CDR2 sequences are MDHEN and SYDVKM. The V and J ends lost 11 bases and 7 bases respectively, with 21 bases between them. This CDR3 is 14 amino acids long. Here the CDR3 reads CAAGVRGAGQPQHF. For the CDR3, the DNA is TGTGCCGCCGGGGTGAGAGGGGCTGGACAGCCCCAGCATTTT.

This chain uses TRBV5-1 with TRBJ2-7; the D gene is possibly TRBD1 (6 bases). From germline, CDR1 is SGHRS and CDR2 YFSETQ. Trimming removed 1 base at V and 3 bases at J, with 17 bases between. The CDR3 spans 16 residues. The CDR3 DNA sequence: TGCGCCAGCAGCTTGACTCCCGGACAGTCCAACTACGAGCAGTACTTC. Amino acid sequence: CASSLTPGQSNYEQYF.

This chain connects TRBV5-8 to TRBJ2-3, with a possible D match to TRBD2 (6 bases). Trimming left V 0 bases short and J 1 base short, with 12 bases between. Germline loops: CDR1 SGHTS, CDR2 YDEGEE. The CDR3 runs to 16 residues. In DNA, the CDR3 is TGTGCCAGCAGCTTGGAACCCGGGAGACGCACAGATACGCAGTATTTT. It translates to CASSLEPGRRTDTQYF.

This chain uses TRBV7-8 with TRBJ1-1; D perhaps matches TRBD1 (6 bases). The CDR3 has 15 residues. The V end was cut by 2 bases, the J end by 0 bases, with 10 bases between. Germline V gene lookup returns CDR1 SGHVS and CDR2 FQNEAQ. The CDR3 sequence: CASSLRPGVNTEAFF. CDR3 bases: TGTGCCAGCAGCTTAAGGCCAGGGGTGAACACTGAAGCTTTCTTT.

The chain uses TRBV5-4 and TRBJ2-2; D possibly corresponds to TRBD2 (6 bases). Deletions cut 2 bases from V and 0 bases from J, with 11 bases between. This CDR3 has 16 amino acids. CDR1 and CDR2 (germline): SGHNT, YYREEE (reference sequence). The CDR3 DNA is TGTGCCAGCAGCTTAGCGGGTCTCGCGAACACCGGGGAGCTGTTTTTT. Its translation is CASSLAGLANTGELFF.

This rearrangement joins TRBV9 to TRBJ2-7; D tentatively fits TRBD1 or TRBD2 (6 bases each). CDR1 is SGDLS and CDR2 is YYNGEE in the germline V gene. Trimming pared 0 bases from V and 3 bases from J, leaving 13 bases between. The CDR3 is 15 amino acids. The CDR3 nucleotides read TGTGCCAGCAGCGTAGGGGGGGCAAAAAGCTACGAGCAGTACTTC. This sequence encodes CASSVGGAKSYEQYF.

The chain recombines TRBV6-6 with TRBJ2-7; possible D gene TRBD1, 5 bases. The CDR3 is 16 residues long. The V gene's germline CDR1 is MNHNY and CDR2 SVGAGI (reference sequence). V was shortened by 8 bases and J by 5 bases, with 25 bases between the two germline ends. CDR3 nucleotide sequence: TGTGCCAGCCAGAGTGGGCAGGGCGTTCTTAGCCACGAGCAGTACTTC. It codes for CASQSGQGVLSHEQYF.

The chain employs TRBV28 and TRBJ1-1; possible D gene TRBD1, 5 bases. The CDR3 extends over 17 amino acids. CDR1 and CDR2 (germline): MDHEN, SYDVKM. V lost 4 bases and J 3 bases, leaving 21 bases between the germline ends. As DNA, the CDR3 is TGTGCCAGCAGTTCCCACGTCGGGGTCAGGGTTGACACTGAAGCTTTCTTT. Protein sequence: CASSSHVGVRVDTEAFF.

The CDR3 nucleotides are TGTGCCAGCAGCAAGGGACAGGAGAATGAAAAACTGTTTTTT. It is translated as CASSKGQENEKLFF. V and J are TRBV2 and TRBJ1-4, with 8 bases lining up with TRBD1. Germline V lookup: CDR1 SNHLY, CDR2 FYNNEI. V lost 6 bases to trimming and J lost 5 bases; unmatched junction nucleotides: 5. The CDR3 runs 14 residues.

The gene calls are TRBV5-1 and TRBJ1-4; D is undetermined. The CDR3 contains 15 residues. Germline loops: CDR1 SGHRS, CDR2 YFSETQ. Trimming cost V 4 bases and J 0 bases, with 10 bases left between them. Here the CDR3 reads CASSLTGATNEKLFF. In DNA, the CDR3 is TGCGCCAGCAGCCTGACGGGAGCAACTAATGAAAAACTGTTTTTT.